These T cell receptor beta chains were read from a single sample in a study of T cell responses to AZD1222 COVID-19 vaccine. Generated by immunoSEQ multiplex PCR, the TCRdb table keeps only in-frame clones and is missing some. The table lists about 120,000 clones, around 92% of them singletons, with approximately 3.1% in the top ten. This specimen was peripheral blood, taken on day 0 of AZD1222 vaccination. The receptors were sampled from an adult in good health. CDR3s include the opening cysteine and the closing phenylalanine or tryptophan. A D gene is named only where the DNA matches it firmly. Size tells how often a clone was seen (once, few, many) or the class of an expanded clone, and some rows leave it out.

V gene: TRBV28; D gene: .; clone size: once; J gene: TRBJ1-2; CDR3 DNA: TGTGCCAGCAGTTTAAGAGGAGGCGGCTATGGCTACACCTTC; CDR3 protein: CASSLRGGGYGYTF
V gene: TRBV19; D gene: TRBD1; clone size: .; J gene: TRBJ2-7; CDR3 DNA: TGTGCCAGTAGTATTCCGGGACAGATTTACGAGCAGTACTTC; CDR3 protein: CASSIPGQIYEQYF
V gene: TRBV7-9; D gene: .; clone size: .; J gene: TRBJ1-6; CDR3 DNA: TGTGCCAGCAGCTTATTGAGTTCACCCCTCCACTTT; CDR3 protein: CASSLLSSPLHF
V gene: TRBV27; D gene: .; clone size: .; J gene: TRBJ1-1; CDR3 DNA: TGTGCCAGCAGTTTTGAAGGGGGGAACACTGAAGCTTTCTTT; CDR3 protein: CASSFEGGNTEAFF
V gene: TRBV14; D gene: .; clone size: .; J gene: TRBJ2-2; CDR3 DNA: TGTGCCAGCAGTTCCCGGATGCCTAACACCGGGGAGCTGTTTTTT; CDR3 protein: CASSSRMPNTGELFF
V gene: TRBV5-4; D gene: .; clone size: .; J gene: TRBJ1-6; CDR3 DNA: TGTGCCAGCAGCTTGGAACCCCATTCACCCCTCCACTTT; CDR3 protein: CASSLEPHSPLHF
V gene: TRBV7-3; D gene: .; clone size: .; J gene: TRBJ1-2; CDR3 DNA: TGTGCCAGCAGCTTCCGCATTCATGGCTACACCTTC; CDR3 protein: CASSFRIHGYTF
V gene: TRBV7-8; D gene: .; clone size: once; J gene: TRBJ2-3; CDR3 DNA: TGTGCCAGCAGCTTAGGACAGCGAGTGGCGGATACGCAGTATTTT; CDR3 protein: CASSLGQRVADTQYF
V gene: TRBV19; D gene: .; clone size: .; J gene: TRBJ1-3; CDR3 DNA: TGTGCCAGTACCCCGGAAGGGGGAAACACCATATATTTT; CDR3 protein: CASTPEGGNTIYF
V gene: TRBV12-5; D gene: TRBD2; clone size: .; J gene: TRBJ2-2; CDR3 DNA: TGTGCTAGTGGTTTGTCCCGCGGGCTAGCGGCCGGGGAGCTGTTTTTT; CDR3 protein: CASGLSRGLAAGELFF